These 10 T cell receptor beta chains originate from one sample sequenced in a study of blood T cell repertoires in COVID-19. Profiling relied on immunoSEQ multiplex PCR, and the TCRdb table lists in-frame clones only, not all of them. The profile shows more than 400,000 clones, around 90% of them singletons. The sample comprised PBMCs or T cells enriched from blood (not recorded which). These receptors came from a woman under 30 who had recovered from COVID-19.

The chain is built from TRBV13 and TRBJ2-7; 7 bases agree with TRBD1. The CDR3 totals 13 residues. V lost 6 bases to trimming and J lost 5 bases; unmatched junction nucleotides: 7. Germline loops: CDR1 PRHDT, CDR2 FYEKMQ (reference sequence). The CDR3 DNA reads as TGTGCCAGCAGTTACCGACAGGGCCACGAGCAGTACTTC. Its protein is CASSYRQGHEQYF.

The chain joins TRBV18 to TRBJ2-7; TRBD1 agrees at 7 bases. Germline CDR1 reads KGHSH; CDR2 reads LQKENI. The trim removed 2 bases at V and 5 bases at J, leaving 9 bases unmatched. There are 15 residues in the CDR3. DNA for the CDR3: TGTGCCAGCTCACCATCGACAGGGCTCGACAACGAGCAGTACTTC. Its protein product is CASSPSTGLDNEQYF.

V usage is TRBV5-1 and J usage is TRBJ2-3, with unresolved D. Germline CDR1 reads SGHRS; CDR2 reads YFSETQ. The CDR3 spans 15 residues. Trimming stripped 3 bases from V and 0 bases from J, with 11 bases between. The chain's CDR3 is CASSSLPLSTDTQYF. The DNA of the CDR3 is TGCGCCAGCAGCTCCCTTCCTCTGAGCACAGATACGCAGTATTTT. Variable domain in full (rest from reference TRBV5-1 and TRBJ2-3): KAGVTQTPRYLIKTRGQQVTLSCSPISGHRSVSWYQQTPGQGLQFLFEYFSETQRNKGNFPGRFSGRQFSNSRSEMNVSTLELGDSALYLCASSSLPLSTDTQYFGPGTRLTVL.

V is TRBV7-8 and J is TRBJ2-1, with D possibly TRBD2 on 5 matching bases. V was clipped by 6 bases and J by 0 bases, with 12 bases between them. In germline, CDR1 is SGHVS, CDR2 FQNEAQ. The CDR3 is 15 residues long. CDR3 sequence (DNA): TGTGCCAGCAGGCTCGGGGAGAGCTCCTACAATGAGCAGTTCTTC. Translation gives CASRLGESSYNEQFF.

The chain recombines TRBV10-3 with TRBJ1-1, with 8 bases aligning to TRBD1. Germline trimming cut 8 bases from V and 3 bases from J; bases unmatched to any gene: 2. The CDR3 contains 12 residues. Germline CDR1 is ENHRY and CDR2 is SYGVKD. The CDR3: CAIGQGDTEAFF. The CDR3 DNA follows: TGTGCCATCGGACAGGGTGACACTGAAGCTTTCTTT.

The V gene is TRBV27, the J gene TRBJ1-2; 7 nucleotides align to TRBD1. The CDR3 consists of 15 residues. After removal of 5 bases from V and 5 bases from J, the junction contained 11 bases not matched to a gene. CDR1 is MNHEY, CDR2 SMNVEV, per germline (reference sequence). This chain's CDR3 is CASSPDRAPRYGYTF. The CDR3 nucleotides are TGTGCCAGCAGTCCCGACAGGGCCCCTAGGTATGGCTACACCTTC.

J is TRBJ2-7 and V is TRBV5-4; D is possibly TRBD1 (6 bases). V lost 2 bases and J lost 1, with 16 bases in between. This CDR3 comprises 16 residues. Per the germline V gene, CDR1 is SGHNT and CDR2 is YYREEE (reference sequence). CDR3 nucleotides: TGTGCCAGCAGCTTCTTCGACAGGACCGTTTCCTACGAGCAGTACTTC. Translation: CASSFFDRTVSYEQYF.

V usage is TRBV4-1 and J usage is TRBJ1-5, with D maybe TRBD1 (5 bases). Between the trimmed V and J ends, which lost 4 bases and 3 bases, there was a span of 13 bases. This CDR3 region has 15 residues. The V gene's germline CDR1 is MGHRA and CDR2 YSYEKL. CDR3 DNA: TGCGCCAGCAGCCCCGGGGGGAATAACAATCAGCCCCAGCATTTT. It is translated as CASSPGGNNNQPQHF.

The chain joins TRBV5-5 to TRBJ1-5; 11 bases match TRBD1. V lost 3 bases and J lost 6; bases outside the gene matches: 5. The length of the CDR3 is 15 residues. Per germline, CDR1 SGHKS and CDR2 YYEKEE (reference sequence). CDR3 loop: CASSSGTGGSQPQHF. CDR3 in DNA: TGTGCCAGCAGCTCCGGGACAGGGGGTTCTCAGCCCCAGCATTTT.

V gene TRBV27 combines with J gene TRBJ2-7; 11 nucleotides align to TRBD2. CDR3 length equals 15 residues. Losses at the gene ends were 5 bases for V and 4 bases for J; bases not matched to a gene: 7. Germline V lookup: CDR1 MNHEY, CDR2 SMNVEV (reference sequence). The CDR3 region has the DNA TGTGCCAGCAGTCTCATAGCGGGGGGGTGGTACGAGCAGTACTTC. Amino acids: CASSLIAGGWYEQYF.